A single sample gave rise to the 16 T cell receptor beta chains below, sequenced in a study of T-cell reconstitution after alpha-beta-depleted transplantation in children. Unique molecular identifiers were incorporated during preparation of the TCRbeta library. TCRdb re-called the PCR reads through MiXCR, storing one row per CDR3 protein. The sample comprises some 530,000 distinct CDR3 sequences, about 12% of which are singletons, and approximately 5.4% rests with the top ten. The specimen comprised PBMCs from the stem cell graft donor, sampled from the stem cell graft. Source of these receptors: a human donor who donated a stem cell graft to a child with combined immunodeficiency.

The CDR3 DNA is TGTGCCATCTGTAACGGGATCTCTGGGGCCAACGTCCTGACTTTC. The encoded protein is CAICNGISGANVLTF. This chain connects TRBV2 to TRBJ2-6, with D possibly matching TRBD2 (5 bases). The CDR3 runs 15 residues. Germline V gene data show CDR1 as SNHLY and CDR2 as FYNNEI. The germline V and J ends were trimmed by 10 bases and 0 bases, with 13 bases remaining between them.

This clonotype was seen only a few times. The V gene is TRBV20-1, the J gene TRBJ2-3, with a possible D match to TRBD2 (6 bases). The germline V and J ends were trimmed by 6 bases and 2 bases, with 15 bases remaining between them. Germline-derived CDR1 and CDR2 are DFQATT and SNEGSKA (reference sequence). The CDR3 is made up of 14 amino acids. DNA for the CDR3: TGCAGTGCCGCGGCGGGGAGCCTCACAGATACGCAGTATTTT. It codes for CSAAAGSLTDTQYF.

This clonotype came up many times. The V call is TRBV4-3, the J call TRBJ2-5; 8 bases align to TRBD2. V was pared by 3 bases and J by 5 bases, with 11 bases of the junction left unmatched. CDR1 is LGHNA and CDR2 is YSLEER in the germline V gene. There are 16 residues in the CDR3. CDR3 residues: CASSQDLTSGRETQYF. Written as DNA, the CDR3 is TGCGCCAGCAGCCAGGACCTTACTAGCGGACGGGAGACCCAGTACTTC.

This clonotype was observed many times. The chain employs TRBV4-3 and TRBJ2-5; D is undetermined. The CDR3 covers 15 residues. The germline CDR1 and CDR2 sequences are LGHNA and YSLEER. V was shortened by 0 bases and J by 5 bases, with 13 bases between the two germline ends. The CDR3 reads CASSQDAKRWETQYF. CDR3 DNA sequence: TGCGCCAGCAGCCAAGATGCCAAACGCTGGGAGACCCAGTACTTC.

This clonotype was recorded a few times. V is TRBV6-5 and J is TRBJ1-5; the D is unclear. Germline V gene lookup returns CDR1 MNHEY and CDR2 SVGAGI. V lost 2 bases and J lost 4, with 12 bases in between. The CDR3 length is 15 residues. DNA of the CDR3: TGTGCCAGCAGTTACGTTGCAAGACTTAATCAGCCCCAGCATTTT. Its translation: CASSYVARLNQPQHF.

This clonotype turned up a few times. The chain uses TRBV27 and TRBJ2-6; weak D call: TRBD1 (6 bases). The germline gives CDR1 MNHEY, CDR2 SMNVEV (reference sequence). The V and J ends lost 9 bases and 0 bases respectively, with 9 bases between them. The CDR3 totals 14 residues. The CDR3 nucleotides read TGTGCCAGTCGGGACATCTCTGGGGCCAACGTCCTGACTTTC. Protein: CASRDISGANVLTF.

The gene calls are TRBV19 and TRBJ2-2; D remains unclear. The length of the CDR3 is 13 residues. Per germline, CDR1 LNHDA and CDR2 SQIVND (reference sequence). V lost 8 bases, J lost 6 bases, and 13 bases lay in between. As DNA, the CDR3 is TGTGCCAGTGGGGTCTCCTCGGCCGGGGAGCTGTTTTTT. Amino acids: CASGVSSAGELFF.

The genes are TRBV28 and TRBJ1-5, with D maybe TRBD1 (5 bases). CDR3 length: 18 amino acids. Trimming shortened V by 7 bases and J by 0 bases, and 22 bases separated the two germline ends. Germline V lookup: CDR1 MDHEN, CDR2 SYDVKM. CDR3 nucleotides: TGTGCCAGCATGGGGATGTGGGACCCAATTTTTAGCAATCAGCCCCAGCATTTT. This encodes CASMGMWDPIFSNQPQHF.

This chain links TRBV7-9 with TRBJ2-3, with TRBD2 identical over 8 bases. Germline-derived CDR1 and CDR2 are SEHNR and FQNEAQ (reference sequence). The V segment lost 6 bases and the J segment 4 bases; nucleotides outside the gene matches: 6. The CDR3 extends over 14 amino acids. As DNA, the CDR3 is TGTGCCAGCAGTCCCCCGGGAGGGGCAGATACGCAGTATTTT. It encodes CASSPPGGADTQYF. Combining the CDR3 with reference TRBV7-9 and TRBJ2-3 gives the whole variable domain DTGVSQNPRHKITKRGQNVTFRCDPISEHNRLYWYRQTLGQGPEFLTYFQNEAQLEKSRLLSDRFSAERPKGSFSTLEIQRTEQGDSAMYLCASSPPGGADTQYFGPGTRLTVL.

This clonotype has a handful of counts. The CDR3 nucleotides are TGTGCCAGCACCGACCCGGGACAGCCATTTAAGCTGTTTTTT. As protein: CASTDPGQPFKLFF. The V and J genes are TRBV12-3 or TRBV12-4 and TRBJ2-2; 7 bases are a match to TRBD1. The ends lost 7 bases at V and 12 bases at J; junction bases unmatched: 14. The CDR3 contains 14 residues.

At least ten counts were recorded for this clonotype. This sequence joins TRBV5-1 and TRBJ2-3; D is ambiguous. Germline V gene sequence: CDR1 SGHRS, CDR2 YFSETQ. V lost 2 bases, J lost 8 bases, and 15 bases lay in between. The CDR3 loop spans 14 amino acids. CDR3 DNA sequence: TGCGCCAGCAGCTTAAGGACGGGCCCCGGTACGCAGTATTTT. It yields the protein CASSLRTGPGTQYF.

A few counts support this clonotype. The V call is TRBV29-1, the J call TRBJ2-7, with 12 nucleotides matching TRBD1. Germline lookup yields CDR1 SQVTM and CDR2 ANQGSEA. V was pared by 4 bases and J by 6 bases, with 4 bases of the junction left unmatched. The CDR3 covers 13 residues. This CDR3 is CSVGGTGGGEQYF. The CDR3 DNA reads TGCAGCGTTGGGGGGACAGGGGGCGGCGAGCAGTACTTC.

This clonotype was detected ten times or more. The chain joins TRBV5-1 to TRBJ2-3, with a possible D match to TRBD1 (6 bases). The V and J ends lost 2 bases and 4 bases respectively, with 14 bases between them. Germline V gene sequence: CDR1 SGHRS, CDR2 YFSETQ. The CDR3 totals 15 residues. As DNA, the CDR3 is TGCGCCAGCAGCTTAAAGTTGGCAGGGGCAGATACGCAGTATTTT. Protein sequence: CASSLKLAGADTQYF.

The CDR3 loop reads CASSLRRRSSYNEQFF. CDR3 nucleotides: TGTGCCAGCAGCTTAAGAAGGAGGAGCTCCTACAATGAGCAGTTCTTC. The chain links TRBV7-3 to TRBJ2-1; tentative D call: TRBD2 (5 bases). The CDR3 runs to 16 residues. V was pared by 1 base and J by 0 bases, with 10 bases between. Per the germline V gene, CDR1 is SGHTA and CDR2 is FQGTGA.

The chain is built from TRBV5-6 and TRBJ2-5; D tentatively fits TRBD1 or TRBD2 (5 bases each). The CDR3 totals 16 residues. Trimming stripped 0 bases from V and 3 bases from J, with 15 bases between. Germline loops: CDR1 SGHDT, CDR2 YYEEEE. In DNA form, the CDR3 reads TGTGCCAGCAGCTTGGCCGATAGGGACCTGAAAGAGACCCAGTACTTC. Amino acid sequence: CASSLADRDLKETQYF. The full variable domain, rest sourced from reference TRBV5-6 and TRBJ2-5, is DAGVTQSPTHLIKTRGQQVTLRCSPKSGHDTVSWYQQALGQGPQFIFQYYEEEERQRGNFPDRFSGHQFPNYSSELNVNALLLGDSALYLCASSLADRDLKETQYFGPGTRLLVL.

The chain joins TRBV7-2 to TRBJ2-2, with D possibly called TRBD1 or TRBD2 (5 bases each). The CDR3 is made up of 16 amino acids. Per the germline V gene, CDR1 is SGHTA and CDR2 is FQGNSA. With 5 bases removed from V and 6 bases from J, the gap between germline ends came to 19 bases. The CDR3: CASSHSGLGIPGELFF. In DNA, the CDR3 is TGTGCCAGCAGCCACTCGGGGCTAGGTATCCCCGGGGAGCTGTTTTTT.